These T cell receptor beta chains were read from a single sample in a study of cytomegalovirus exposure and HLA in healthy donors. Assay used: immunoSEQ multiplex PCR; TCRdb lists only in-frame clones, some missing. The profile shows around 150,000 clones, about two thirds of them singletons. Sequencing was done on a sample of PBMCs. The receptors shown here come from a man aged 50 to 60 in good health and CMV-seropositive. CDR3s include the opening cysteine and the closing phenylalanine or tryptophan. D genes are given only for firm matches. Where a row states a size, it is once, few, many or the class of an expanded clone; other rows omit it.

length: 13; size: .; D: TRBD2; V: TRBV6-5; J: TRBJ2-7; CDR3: CASSRLAGGPGYF; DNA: TGTGCCAGCAGCCGCCTAGCGGGAGGGCCCGGGTACTTC
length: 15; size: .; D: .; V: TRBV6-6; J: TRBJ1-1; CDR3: CASSYLGGLNTEAFF; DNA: TGTGCCAGCAGTTACCTCGGAGGGCTGAACACTGAAGCTTTCTTT
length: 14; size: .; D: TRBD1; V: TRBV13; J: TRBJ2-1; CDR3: CASSPGQNGDRQFF; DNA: TGTGCCAGCAGCCCGGGACAGAATGGAGATCGGCAGTTCTTC
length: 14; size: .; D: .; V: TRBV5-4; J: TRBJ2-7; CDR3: CASSSGGRNYEQYF; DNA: TGTGCCAGCAGCTCAGGTGGTAGGAACTACGAGCAGTACTTC
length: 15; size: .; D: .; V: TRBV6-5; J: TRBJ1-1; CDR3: CASSYDTRANTEAFF; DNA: TGTGCCAGCAGTTATGATACCAGGGCGAACACTGAAGCTTTCTTT
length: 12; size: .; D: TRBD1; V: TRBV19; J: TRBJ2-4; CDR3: CASSRDRNIQYF; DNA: TGTGCCAGTAGTAGGGACAGAAACATTCAGTACTTC
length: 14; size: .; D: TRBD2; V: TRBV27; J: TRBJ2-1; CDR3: CASSSGLAGGEQFF; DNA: TGTGCCAGCAGTTCGGGACTAGCGGGAGGTGAGCAGTTCTTC
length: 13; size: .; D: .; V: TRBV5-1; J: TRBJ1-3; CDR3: CASSPDRGNTIYF; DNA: TGCGCCAGCAGCCCCGACAGAGGAAACACCATATATTTT
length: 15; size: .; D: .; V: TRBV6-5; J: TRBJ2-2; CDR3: CASSYSLTGTGELFF; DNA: TGTGCCAGCAGTTACTCCTTGACTGGGACCGGGGAGCTGTTTTTT
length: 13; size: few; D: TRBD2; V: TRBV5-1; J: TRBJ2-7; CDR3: CASSLGLANEQYF; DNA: TGCGCCAGCAGCTTGGGACTAGCGAACGAGCAGTACTTC
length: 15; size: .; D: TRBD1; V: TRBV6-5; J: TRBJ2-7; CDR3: CASILKGQGKNEQYF; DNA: TGTGCCAGCATCTTGAAAGGACAGGGGAAGAACGAGCAGTACTTC